This is a list of T cell receptor beta chains from one sample in a study of early T cells in non-severe SARS-CoV-2 infection. TCRdb fed the 5' RACE reads into MiXCR, producing one record per CDR3 protein. This repertoire shows 65,000 to 70,000 distinct CDR3 sequences, 10% to 15% found once; its top ten account for approximately 1.6%. The sequencing input was whole blood. These receptors were collected from an adult who was a healthcare worker with PCR-confirmed SARS-CoV-2 infection or an uninfected control (not recorded which). The CDR3 runs from the conserved cysteine through the conserved F or W. A D gene is named only where the DNA matches it firmly. Size is stated for part of the rows, as once, few or many counts, or as a class when the clone is expanded.

TRBJ2-3 | TRBD1 | . | TRBV29-1 | TGCAGCGGGGACAGGGGACTCACAGATACGCAGTATTTT | CSGDRGLTDTQYF
TRBJ1-1 | . | many | TRBV29-1 | TGCAGCGTTGAGGGACGCATGAACACTGAAGCTTTCTTT | CSVEGRMNTEAFF
TRBJ2-7 | . | few | TRBV20-1 | TGCAGTGTAAGAGGACCCTACGAGCAGTACTTC | CSVRGPYEQYF
TRBJ1-1 | . | few | TRBV29-1 | TGCAGCGTTAGGGCCGGTGAAGCTTTCTTT | CSVRAGEAFF
TRBJ2-3 | . | . | TRBV7-8 | TGTGCCAGCAAATGGGGTTCGAGCACAGATACGCAGTATTTT | CASKWGSSTDTQYF
TRBJ1-2 | . | few | TRBV6-5 | TGTGCCAGCAGCTCCTTAGGGGGAGACTACACCTTC | CASSSLGGDYTF
TRBJ2-4 | TRBD2 | many | TRBV20-1 | TGCAGTGCTAGTCCTCTAGCGGGGGGGCCGCAAAACATTCAGTACTTC | CSASPLAGGPQNIQYF
TRBJ1-6 | . | few | TRBV11-2 | TGTGCCAGCAGCTCCTATAATTCACCCCTCCACTTT | CASSSYNSPLHF
TRBJ2-7 | TRBD1 | many | TRBV9 | TGTGCCAGCAGCCCCCGGGACAGGGCCTACGAGCAGTACTTC | CASSPRDRAYEQYF
TRBJ1-1 | . | . | TRBV12-3/TRBV12-4 | TGTGCCAGCAGCCAAGGGGCGGGCGACACTGAAGCTTTCTTT | CASSQGAGDTEAFF
TRBJ2-5 | TRBD2 | many | TRBV20-1 | TGCAGTGCTAGAGGGCCCGGGACTAGCGGACCAATCCAAGAGACCCAGTACTTC | CSARGPGTSGPIQETQYF
TRBJ2-3 | . | many | TRBV30 | TGTGCCTGGACCAGGGGAAGGAGCACAGATACGCAGTATTTT | CAWTRGRSTDTQYF
TRBJ2-5 | . | . | TRBV6-1 | TGTGCCAGCAGTGAAGGAGGGGCAGGAGCTCAAGAGACCCAGTACTTC | CASSEGGAGAQETQYF
TRBJ1-6 | . | many | TRBV6-1 | TGTGCCAGCAGAACCCGAGAACGGCAAAAAGGAGCACCCCTCCACTTT | CASRTRERQKGAPLHF
TRBJ2-5 | . | . | TRBV20-1 | TGCAGTGCTAGAGATTTGGCAGGTCAAGAGACCCAGTACTTC | CSARDLAGQETQYF
TRBJ2-7 | . | . | TRBV4-3 | TGCGCCAGCAGCCAATTTTCAGGGGCGGACGAGCAGTACTTC | CASSQFSGADEQYF
TRBJ1-6 | . | . | TRBV27 | TGTGCCAGCACGGAGGCGGTTGGGACCGGGTCACCCCTCCACTTT | CASTEAVGTGSPLHF
TRBJ2-7 | . | few | TRBV23-1 | TGCGCCAGCAGTCATTGGATGAATGACCCTTTC | CASSHWMNDPF
TRBJ2-3 | . | many | TRBV4-1 | TGCGCCAGCAGCCAACTCCCGGGCAGGTCTAGCACAGATACGCAGTATTTT | CASSQLPGRSSTDTQYF
TRBJ1-2 | . | few | TRBV27 | TGTGCCAGCAGCGACAGTTCTCAAGGTGGCTACACCTTC | CASSDSSQGGYTF
TRBJ2-6 | . | . | TRBV20-1 | TGCAGTGCAACATTATCTAGGGCCAACGTCCTGACTTTC | CSATLSRANVLTF
TRBJ2-1 | . | few | TRBV2 | TGTGCCACCCCAAACAGGCTCAATGAGCAGTTCTTC | CATPNRLNEQFF
TRBJ1-2 | . | few | TRBV11-2 | TGTGCCAGCAGCCCCACTATCGACAGGAGTTATGGCTACACCTTC | CASSPTIDRSYGYTF
TRBJ2-3 | TRBD2 | few | TRBV10-3 | TGTGCCATCAGCCCCTCTAGCGGGGGGGCCGGGGATACGCAGTATTTT | CAISPSSGGAGDTQYF
TRBJ1-2 | TRBD1 | . | TRBV12-3/TRBV12-4 | TGTGCCAGCAGAGGCGGGACAGGATCCTATGGCTACACCTTC | CASRGGTGSYGYTF
TRBJ2-5 | . | many | TRBV29-1 | TGCAGCGTCTCTCGGATTAAAGAGACCCAGTACTTC | CSVSRIKETQYF
TRBJ2-7 | TRBD1 | many | TRBV6-2/TRBV6-3 | TGTGCCAGCACTCCGACCGGGACAGGGATGTACGAGCAGTACTTC | CASTPTGTGMYEQYF
TRBJ2-7 | . | . | TRBV3-1 | TGTGCCAGCAGCTTAGGGGCGAGAAGCTCCTACGAGCAGTACTTC | CASSLGARSSYEQYF
TRBJ2-5 | . | . | TRBV12-3/TRBV12-4 | TGTGCCAGCAGTCCCCAAGGAGGTCTCGAAGAGACCCAGTACTTC | CASSPQGGLEETQYF
TRBJ1-1 | . | few | TRBV20-1 | TGCAGTGCTAGAGATCGGAAGAACACTGAAGCTTTCTTT | CSARDRKNTEAFF
TRBJ1-4 | . | . | TRBV7-6 | TGTGCCAGCAGCCAGGGACCAACTGAACTGTTTTTT | CASSQGPTELFF
TRBJ2-2 | TRBD2 | few | TRBV2 | TGTGCCAGCAAGGACGGCGGGGGAGCGAACACCGGGGAGCTGTTTTTT | CASKDGGGANTGELFF
TRBJ1-2 | . | few | TRBV29-1 | TGCAGCGTTGACCCCCGGGAGGAAGGCTACACCTTC | CSVDPREEGYTF
TRBJ2-5 | TRBD2 | many | TRBV7-2 | TGTGCCAGCAGCTTAAGCGCTAGCGGGGGGTTAGAGACCCAGTACTTC | CASSLSASGGLETQYF
TRBJ2-1 | TRBD2 | many | TRBV18 | TGTGCCAGCTCACCACCGGGGGGGTCCTACAATGAGCAGTTCTTC | CASSPPGGSYNEQFF
TRBJ2-7 | . | many | TRBV5-1 | TGCGCCAGCAGCTTGACCCTCTCGAACGGAGGCGAGCAGTACTTC | CASSLTLSNGGEQYF
TRBJ2-1 | . | many | TRBV5-4 | TGTGCCAGCAGCTTGGCTGGTGGTGGGGCACCCTACAATGAGCAGTTCTTC | CASSLAGGGAPYNEQFF
TRBJ2-1 | . | many | TRBV11-2 | TGTGCCAGCAGCTTGGCGGGGCAAGTCGGTGAGCAGTTCTTC | CASSLAGQVGEQFF
TRBJ2-4 | TRBD2 | many | TRBV3-1 | TGTGCCAGCAGAGGGAGTAGTAGCGGGGGGCACGGAAACATTCAGTACTTC | CASRGSSSGGHGNIQYF
TRBJ1-2 | . | . | TRBV5-1 | TGCGCCAGCAGCTTGCAACCGGGACTTTATGGCTACACCTTC | CASSLQPGLYGYTF
TRBJ1-2 | TRBD1 | . | TRBV6-2/TRBV6-3 | TGTGCCAGCAGTTACGGAACAGGGGGAGCTGGCTACACCTTC | CASSYGTGGAGYTF
TRBJ2-3 | TRBD2 | . | TRBV7-8 | TGTGCCAGCAGCCTCCGACTAGCGGGGGCCTCCTCCGATACGCAGTATTTT | CASSLRLAGASSDTQYF